These T cell receptor beta chains were read from a single sample in a study of cytomegalovirus exposure and HLA in healthy donors. TCRdb keeps only in-frame clones here, not all; method: immunoSEQ multiplex PCR. The top ten hold approximately 1.5% of the sample, which has 150,000 to 200,000 clones, roughly 80% seen once. Sequenced material: PBMCs. The source of these receptors is a man aged 35 to 55 in good health and CMV-seronegative. CDR3s include the opening cysteine and the closing phenylalanine or tryptophan. The D gene is left open where the match is weak. Only part of the rows carry a size: once, few, many, or a class if the clone is expanded.

.	TRBJ1-1	TRBV7-9	.	CASSLVVTGNTEAFF	TGTGCCAGCAGCTTAGTGGTGACAGGGAACACTGAAGCTTTCTTT
.	TRBJ1-2	TRBV5-6	.	CASSWAEGPDYGYTF	TGTGCCAGCAGCTGGGCCGAGGGCCCGGACTATGGCTACACCTTC
.	TRBJ1-1	TRBV11-2	.	CASSSAGQATRRMNTEAFF	TGTGCCAGCAGCTCCGCGGGCCAGGCCACCCGGAGAATGAACACTGAAGCTTTCTTT
.	TRBJ2-7	TRBV5-1	TRBD1	CASSPNRGSHEQYF	TGCGCCAGCAGCCCAAACAGGGGCTCCCACGAGCAGTACTTC
.	TRBJ1-3	TRBV7-7	.	CASSPGLHSGNTIYF	TGTGCTAGCAGCCCGGGACTGCACTCTGGAAACACCATATATTTT
.	TRBJ2-5	TRBV7-3	TRBD2	CASSRAGRAETQYF	TGTGCCAGCAGTAGAGCGGGAAGGGCGGAGACCCAGTACTTC
few	TRBJ1-1	TRBV7-2	.	CASSLSRVIEAFF	TGTGCCAGCAGCTTATCGCGGGTTATTGAGGCTTTCTTT
.	TRBJ2-3	TRBV7-2	TRBD2	CASSLGLAVTDTQYF	TGTGCCAGCAGCTTAGGACTAGCGGTCACAGATACGCAGTATTTT
.	TRBJ1-5	TRBV28	TRBD1	CASRRRGVSNQPQHF	TGTGCCAGCAGACGCAGGGGGGTTAGCAATCAGCCCCAGCATTTT
.	TRBJ1-2	TRBV19	.	CASSPGGAYGYTF	TGTGCCAGTAGTCCGGGGGGTGCCTATGGCTACACCTTC
.	TRBJ2-5	TRBV9	TRBD1	CASSASQGARETQYF	TGTGCCAGCAGCGCCTCCCAGGGGGCGAGGGAGACCCAGTACTTC
once	TRBJ2-7	TRBV28	.	CASSFRRLLTYEQYF	TGTGCCAGCAGTTTCCGACGACTACTTACCTACGAGCAGTACTTC
.	TRBJ2-2	TRBV19	.	CATLRRGGELFF	TGTGCCACCCTTCGGAGGGGCGGGGAGCTGTTTTTT
once	TRBJ1-2	TRBV6-1	.	CASSIDMSNYGYTF	TGTGCCAGCAGCATTGACATGTCTAACTATGGCTACACCTTC
.	TRBJ1-2	TRBV5-1	TRBD1	CASSLGLGQVGSNYGYTF	TGCGCCAGCAGCCTGGGGTTGGGACAGGTGGGATCTAACTATGGCTACACCTTC
.	TRBJ2-4	TRBV28	.	CASSLSGQGSIQYF	TGTGCCAGCAGTTTAAGCGGTCAGGGGAGCATTCAGTACTTC
.	TRBJ1-4	TRBV9	TRBD1	CASSGLQGGNEKLFF	TGTGCCAGCAGCGGGCTACAGGGGGGTAATGAAAAACTGTTTTTT
.	TRBJ2-7	TRBV5-1	.	CASSPQGLGRGEQYF	TGCGCCAGCAGCCCGCAAGGACTCGGGCGTGGGGAGCAGTACTTC
.	TRBJ1-1	TRBV6-5	TRBD1	CASTNTGAEAFF	TGTGCCAGCACTAACACAGGGGCCGAAGCTTTCTTT
.	TRBJ2-5	TRBV7-8	TRBD2	CASSPVTSGGTQYF	TGTGCCAGCAGCCCCGTGACTAGCGGGGGGACCCAGTACTTC
.	TRBJ2-6	TRBV29-1	.	CSVVGARDISGANVLTF	TGCAGCGTTGTAGGGGCCAGGGACATCTCTGGGGCCAACGTCCTGACTTTC
.	TRBJ1-5	TRBV10-3	.	CAIRDGLNQPQHF	TGTGCCATCAGGGACGGACTGAATCAGCCCCAGCATTTT
.	TRBJ2-5	TRBV9	TRBD2	CASSPRLAGGQETQYF	TGTGCCAGCAGCCCCCGACTAGCGGGGGGGCAAGAGACCCAGTACTTC
.	TRBJ1-2	TRBV10-3	TRBD1	CAISESTGQALRGYTF	TGTGCCATCAGTGAGTCTACTGGACAGGCCTTAAGAGGCTACACCTTC
few	TRBJ2-5	TRBV18	TRBD1	CASSGRQGQETQYF	TGTGCCAGCTCAGGTCGACAGGGACAAGAGACCCAGTACTTC
.	TRBJ2-1	TRBV2	TRBD1	CASSALGQELYNEQFF	TGTGCCAGCAGCGCCCTTGGACAGGAACTCTACAATGAGCAGTTCTTC
.	TRBJ2-1	TRBV28	.	CASSLPHIREQFF	TGTGCCAGCAGTTTACCCCATATCAGGGAGCAGTTCTTC
.	TRBJ2-7	TRBV27	.	CASHPPTEPHYEQYF	TGTGCCAGCCATCCCCCGACTGAGCCCCACTACGAGCAGTACTTC
.	TRBJ1-1	TRBV9	.	CASSVGYRVMNTEAFF	TGTGCCAGCAGCGTTGGGTACAGGGTCATGAACACTGAAGCTTTCTTT
.	TRBJ1-1	TRBV30	.	CAWSKGYTEAFF	TGTGCCTGGAGTAAGGGGTACACTGAAGCTTTCTTT
.	TRBJ2-1	TRBV5-1	.	CASSNSGVWDNEQFF	TGCGCCAGCAGCAATTCGGGAGTTTGGGACAATGAGCAGTTCTTC
.	TRBJ2-7	TRBV15	TRBD2	CATSPRWGEGEYF	TGTGCCACCAGCCCCAGGTGGGGGGAGGGAGAATACTTC
.	TRBJ2-1	TRBV5-1	TRBD1	CASSFDRGDNEQFF	TGCGCCAGCAGCTTCGACAGGGGTGACAATGAGCAGTTCTTC
once	TRBJ1-2	TRBV7-8	.	CASSLGGQVYGYTF	TGTGCCAGCAGCTTAGGAGGACAAGTGTATGGCTACACCTTC
.	TRBJ2-7	TRBV5-1	TRBD2	CASSWGGGNSYEQYF	TGCGCCAGCAGCTGGGGCGGGGGGAACTCCTACGAGCAGTACTTC
.	TRBJ2-6	TRBV5-8	.	CASSLVLGQKLSGANVLTF	TGTGCCAGCAGCTTGGTTTTAGGACAGAAGCTGTCTGGGGCCAACGTCCTGACTTTC
.	TRBJ2-7	TRBV7-8	.	CASSLDLGLQYF	TGTGCCAGCAGCTTAGATTTGGGCCTGCAGTACTTC
.	TRBJ2-2	TRBV27	TRBD2	CASSPLWTSGRIGELFF	TGTGCCAGCAGTCCCCTCTGGACTAGCGGGAGAATCGGGGAGCTGTTTTTT
.	TRBJ2-1	TRBV28	TRBD1	CASSFGQGIDEQFF	TGTGCCAGCAGTTTCGGACAGGGGATCGATGAGCAGTTCTTC
.	TRBJ2-2	TRBV6-6	.	CASSTQGRTGELFF	TGTGCCAGCAGTACACAGGGTAGAACCGGGGAGCTGTTTTTT
.	TRBJ1-3	TRBV4-1	TRBD1	CASSSRQGTIGNTIYF	TGCGCCAGCAGCTCCCGACAGGGGACGATCGGGAACACCATATATTTT
.	TRBJ2-7	TRBV5-1	.	CASSFRDSYEQYF	TGCGCCAGCAGCTTCCGGGACTCCTACGAGCAGTACTTC
.	TRBJ1-1	TRBV28	TRBD1	CATSAGGRTEAFF	TGTGCCACGTCTGCAGGGGGCAGGACTGAAGCTTTCTTT
few	TRBJ2-3	TRBV2	.	CASSPLDATQYF	TGTGCCAGCAGCCCACTTGATGCCACGCAGTATTTT